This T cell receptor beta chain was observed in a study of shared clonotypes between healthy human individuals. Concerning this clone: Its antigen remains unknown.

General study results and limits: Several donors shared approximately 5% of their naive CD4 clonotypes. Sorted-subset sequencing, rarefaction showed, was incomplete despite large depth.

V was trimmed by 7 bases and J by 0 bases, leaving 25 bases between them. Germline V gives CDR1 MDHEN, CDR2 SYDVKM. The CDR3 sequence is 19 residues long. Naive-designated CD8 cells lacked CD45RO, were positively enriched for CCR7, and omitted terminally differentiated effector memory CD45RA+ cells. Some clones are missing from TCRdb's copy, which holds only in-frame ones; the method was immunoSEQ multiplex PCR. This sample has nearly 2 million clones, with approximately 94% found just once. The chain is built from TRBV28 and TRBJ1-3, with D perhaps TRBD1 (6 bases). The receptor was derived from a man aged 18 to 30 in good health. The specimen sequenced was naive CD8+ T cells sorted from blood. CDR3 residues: CASTPDSVAPIFSGNTIYF. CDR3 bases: TGTGCCAGCACACCGGACAGCGTTGCCCCGATATTCTCTGGAAACACCATATATTTT.